This T cell receptor (beta chain) was captured by sequencing in a study of T cells expressing NK-cell markers. General study points: Whether expanded NKG2C+ T cell clones were HCMV-specific remained unclear.

Germline V gene data show CDR1 as SEHNR and CDR2 as FQNEAQ (reference sequence). The CDR3 has 14 residues. Points on this clonotype: Its target is not known.

TCRdb derives one entry per CDR3 protein from the 5' RACE reads, leaving out DNA. This table holds about 300,000 distinct CDR3 sequences. This chain joins TRBV7-9 and TRBJ2-1; lacking DNA, the TRBD1 call made by TCRdb goes unchecked. The sequence derives from a woman aged 18 to 69 in good health. Sequencing input: blood T cells: a sorted CD56 or NKG2C T cell subset, CD4+ or CD8+ T cells, or bulk PBMC T cells (not recorded which). The CDR3 here is CASSLRAVYNEQFF.